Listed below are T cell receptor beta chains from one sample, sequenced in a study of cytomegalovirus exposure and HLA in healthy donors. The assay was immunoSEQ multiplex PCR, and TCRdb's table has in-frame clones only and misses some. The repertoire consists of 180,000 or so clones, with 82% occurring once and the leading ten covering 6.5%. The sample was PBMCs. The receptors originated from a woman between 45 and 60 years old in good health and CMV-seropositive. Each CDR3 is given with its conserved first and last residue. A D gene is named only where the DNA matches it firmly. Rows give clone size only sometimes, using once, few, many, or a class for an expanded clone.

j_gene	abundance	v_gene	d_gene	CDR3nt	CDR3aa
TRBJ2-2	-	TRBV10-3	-	TGTGCCATCAGTGAGTCTGCAGGGCGGAGGAACACCGGGGAGCTGTTTTTT	CAISESAGRRNTGELFF
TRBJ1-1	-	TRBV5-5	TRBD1	TGTGCCAGCACCCCTGGACAGGGCGAAGTCACTGAAGCTTTCTTT	CASTPGQGEVTEAFF
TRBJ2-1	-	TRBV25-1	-	TGTGCCAGCAGTGAATTATCCTACAATGAGCAGTTCTTC	CASSELSYNEQFF
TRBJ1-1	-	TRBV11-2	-	TGTGCCAGCAGCTTCCCAGAGAACACTGAAGCTTTCTTT	CASSFPENTEAFF
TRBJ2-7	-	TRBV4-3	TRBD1	TGCGCCAGCAGCCAAGCTCCCGGGACAGGTTCCTACGAGCAGTACTTC	CASSQAPGTGSYEQYF
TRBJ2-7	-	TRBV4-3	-	TGCGCCAGCAGCCAAGAATGGGGCCTTTACGAGCAGTACTTC	CASSQEWGLYEQYF
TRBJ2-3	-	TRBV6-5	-	TGTGCCAGCAGTAGAGGTGGAACAGATACGCAGTATTTT	CASSRGGTDTQYF
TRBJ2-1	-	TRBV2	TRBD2	TGTGCCAGCGGGAAACTAGCGGGGGGACGAGTAAATGAGCAGTTCTTC	CASGKLAGGRVNEQFF
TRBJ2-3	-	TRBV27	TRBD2	TGTGCCAGCAGTCTCCGGACTAGCGGGAGGGATACGCAGTATTTT	CASSLRTSGRDTQYF
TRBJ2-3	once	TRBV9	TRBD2	TGTGCCAGCAGCGCGACTAGCTTAGTAGATACGCAGTATTTT	CASSATSLVDTQYF
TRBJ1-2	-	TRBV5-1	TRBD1	TGCGCCAGCAGCTGGGGGACAGCTGGCTACACCTTC	CASSWGTAGYTF
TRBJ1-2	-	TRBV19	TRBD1	TGTGCCAGTACCCGAATAGAGGGGGCGATCGGCTACACCTTC	CASTRIEGAIGYTF
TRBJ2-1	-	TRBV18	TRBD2	TGTGCCAGCTCACCGGCCGGGAGGGGGTCCTACAATGAGCAGTTCTTC	CASSPAGRGSYNEQFF
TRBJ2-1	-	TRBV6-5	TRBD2	TGTGCCAGCAGCAGTAGCGGGTACAATGAGCAGTTCTTC	CASSSSGYNEQFF
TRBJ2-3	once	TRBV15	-	TGTGCCACCAGCAGCCCAAGCACAGATACGCAGTATTTT	CATSSPSTDTQYF
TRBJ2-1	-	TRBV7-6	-	TGTGCCAGCAGCTTAAGATACGGTCGGCAGGGGAAAAATGAGCAGTTCTTC	CASSLRYGRQGKNEQFF
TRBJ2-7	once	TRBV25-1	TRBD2	TGTGCCAGCAGGTTAGGACTAGCGGTCTTCTACGGGCAGTACTTC	CASRLGLAVFYGQYF
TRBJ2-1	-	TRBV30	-	TGTGCCTGGAGTGGACAGGTGCGTGAGCAGTTCTTC	CAWSGQVREQFF
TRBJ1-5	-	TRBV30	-	TGTGCCTGGTCCCAGGGTAGCAATCAGCCCCAGCATTTT	CAWSQGSNQPQHF
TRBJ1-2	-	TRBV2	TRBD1	TGTGCCAGCAGTGAAAACGACAGGGGGTACGGCTACACCTTC	CASSENDRGYGYTF
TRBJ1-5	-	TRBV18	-	TGTGCCAGCTCACCACCCGGGTCCAGGGAGCCCCAGCATTTT	CASSPPGSREPQHF
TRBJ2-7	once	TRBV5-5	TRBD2	TGTGCCAGCAGCTTGCCAGCGGGAGTGTACGAGCAGTACTTC	CASSLPAGVYEQYF